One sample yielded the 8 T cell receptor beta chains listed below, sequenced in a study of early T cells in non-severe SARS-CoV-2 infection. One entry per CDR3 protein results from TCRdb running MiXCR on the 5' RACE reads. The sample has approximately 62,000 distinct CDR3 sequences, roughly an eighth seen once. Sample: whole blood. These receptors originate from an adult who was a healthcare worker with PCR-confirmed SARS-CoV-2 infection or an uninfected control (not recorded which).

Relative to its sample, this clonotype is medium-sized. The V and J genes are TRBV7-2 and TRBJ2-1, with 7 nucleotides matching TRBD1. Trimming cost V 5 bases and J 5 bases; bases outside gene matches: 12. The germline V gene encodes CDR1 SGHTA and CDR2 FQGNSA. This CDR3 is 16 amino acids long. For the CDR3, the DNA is TGTGCCAGCAGCCGGCAACCGGGACAGCCTAACAATGAGCAGTTCTTC. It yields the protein CASSRQPGQPNNEQFF. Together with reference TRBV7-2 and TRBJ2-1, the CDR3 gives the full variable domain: GAGVSQSPSNKVTEKGKDVELRCDPISGHTALYWYRQSLGQGLEFLIYFQGNSAPDKSGLPSDRFSAERTGGSVSTLTIQRTQQEDSAVYLCASSRQPGQPNNEQFFGPGTRLTVL.

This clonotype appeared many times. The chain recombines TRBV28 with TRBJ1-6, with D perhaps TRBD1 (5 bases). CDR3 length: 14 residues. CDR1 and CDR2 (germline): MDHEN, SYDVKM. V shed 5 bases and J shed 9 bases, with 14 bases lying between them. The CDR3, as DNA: TGTGCCAGCAGTAGCCCAGGGCTTACTTCACCCCTCCACTTT. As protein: CASSSPGLTSPLHF.

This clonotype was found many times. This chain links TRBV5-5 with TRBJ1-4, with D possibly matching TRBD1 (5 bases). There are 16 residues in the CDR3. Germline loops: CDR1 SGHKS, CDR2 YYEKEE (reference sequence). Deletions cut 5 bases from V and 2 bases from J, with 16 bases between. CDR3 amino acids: CASSSQGYATNEKLFF. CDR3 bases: TGTGCCAGCAGTTCTCAGGGCTACGCTACTAATGAAAAACTGTTTTTT.

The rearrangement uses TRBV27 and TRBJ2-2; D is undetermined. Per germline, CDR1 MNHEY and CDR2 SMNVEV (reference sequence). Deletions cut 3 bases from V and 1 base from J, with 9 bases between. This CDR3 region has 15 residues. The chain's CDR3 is CASSFNRGNTGELFF. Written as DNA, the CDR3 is TGTGCCAGCAGTTTTAACAGAGGGAACACCGGGGAGCTGTTTTTT.

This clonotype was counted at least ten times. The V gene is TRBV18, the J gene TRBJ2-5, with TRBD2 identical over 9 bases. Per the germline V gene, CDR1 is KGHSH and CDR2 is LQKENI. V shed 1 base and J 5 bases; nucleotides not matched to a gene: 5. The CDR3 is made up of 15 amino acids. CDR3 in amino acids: CASSPLAGVGETQYF. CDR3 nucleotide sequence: TGTGCCAGCTCACCACTAGCGGGGGTCGGGGAGACCCAGTACTTC.

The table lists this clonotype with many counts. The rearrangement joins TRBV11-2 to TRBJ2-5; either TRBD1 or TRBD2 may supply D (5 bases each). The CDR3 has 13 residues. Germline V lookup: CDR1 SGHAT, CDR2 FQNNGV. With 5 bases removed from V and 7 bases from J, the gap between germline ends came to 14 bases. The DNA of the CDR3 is TGTGCCAGCAGCGCTCCCCTGGGGGTGACCCAGTACTTC. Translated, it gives CASSAPLGVTQYF. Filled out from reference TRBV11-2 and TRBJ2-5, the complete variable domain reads EAGVAQSPRYKIIEKRQSVAFWCNPISGHATLYWYQQILGQGPKLLIQFQNNGVVDDSQLPKDRFSAERLKGVDSTLKIQPAKLEDSAVYLCASSAPLGVTQYFGPGTRLLVL.

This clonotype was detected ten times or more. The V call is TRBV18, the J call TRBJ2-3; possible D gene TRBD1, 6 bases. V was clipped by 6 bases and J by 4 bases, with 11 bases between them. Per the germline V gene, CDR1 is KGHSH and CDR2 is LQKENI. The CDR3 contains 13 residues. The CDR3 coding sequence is TGTGCCAGCTCCCCTTCAGGGGCAGATACGCAGTATTTT. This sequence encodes CASSPSGADTQYF.

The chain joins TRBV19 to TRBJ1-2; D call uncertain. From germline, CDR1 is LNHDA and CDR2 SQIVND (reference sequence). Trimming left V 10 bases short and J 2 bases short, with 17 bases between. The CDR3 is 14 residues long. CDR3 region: CATRRPFDNYGYTF. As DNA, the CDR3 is TGTGCCACACGCCGTCCCTTTGACAACTATGGCTACACCTTC.